The next 10 T cell receptor beta chains were all read from a single sample in a study of shared clonotypes between healthy human individuals. Data came from immunoSEQ multiplex PCR; TCRdb stores just in-frame clones and leaves some out. The data contain some 2,500,000 clones, roughly 93% of them seen just once; the ten biggest clones take up more than 0.35%. The sample taken for sequencing was naive CD4+ T cells from PBMCs. Documented subset: CD45RA+ positively selected. These TCRs come from a man in his late teens or twenties in good health. Some clones in this sample may be carry-over from other donors' samples.

This chain uses TRBV4-1 with TRBJ2-2; D unclear. Trimming left V 1 base short and J 6 bases short, with 0 bases between. Germline V gene sequence: CDR1 MGHRA, CDR2 YSYEKL. The CDR3 length is 11 residues. This CDR3 reads CASSQAGELFF. Here the CDR3 DNA reads TGCGCCAGCAGCCAAGCCGGGGAGCTGTTTTTT.

This clone has just one count. In DNA, the CDR3 is TGTGCCAGCAGTCGGACAGGGTCCCTCACAGATACGCAGTATTTT. Translating it yields CASSRTGSLTDTQYF. This chain connects TRBV27 to TRBJ2-3; 8 bases are shared with TRBD1. The V segment lost 5 bases and the J segment 2 bases; nucleotides outside the gene matches: 6. This CDR3 region has 15 residues. Per the germline V gene, CDR1 is MNHEY and CDR2 is SMNVEV (reference sequence).

This chain links TRBV4-1 with TRBJ1-5; tentatively, D is TRBD1 (6 bases). The CDR3 spans 20 residues. The germline gives CDR1 MGHRA, CDR2 YSYEKL. V was shortened by 0 bases and J by 7 bases, with 28 bases between the two germline ends. The CDR3 loop reads CASSQEGVPFGGQTRQPQHF. The DNA for the CDR3 is TGCGCCAGCAGCCAAGAAGGTGTCCCATTCGGAGGACAGACCAGACAGCCCCAGCATTTT.

The chain combines TRBV30 with TRBJ1-5; the D gene is possibly TRBD1 (6 bases). Germline V gives CDR1 GTSNPN, CDR2 SVGIG (reference sequence). CDR3 length: 16 residues. Between the trimmed V and J ends, which lost 2 bases and 6 bases, there was a span of 20 bases. The CDR3 sequence is CAWSLLGGGRFQPQHF. CDR3 DNA sequence: TGTGCCTGGAGTCTCCTAGGGGGGGGGAGATTTCAGCCCCAGCATTTT.

This chain uses TRBV7-2 with TRBJ2-3; D is uncertain. V was clipped by 7 bases and J by 0 bases, with 11 bases between them. Germline CDR1 is SGHTA and CDR2 is FQGNSA. CDR3 length: 14 amino acids. CDR3 sequence (DNA): TGTGCCAGCACCCTTGGGCTTAGCACAGATACGCAGTATTTT. Residues: CASTLGLSTDTQYF.

The genes are TRBV18 and TRBJ1-1, with D tentatively TRBD1 (5 bases). CDR3 size: 14 residues. Germline V lookup: CDR1 KGHSH, CDR2 LQKENI. V was shortened by 3 bases and J by 1 base, with 9 bases between the two germline ends. CDR3 region: CASSPPGKNTEAFF. The DNA of the CDR3 is TGTGCCAGCTCACCCCCAGGGAAGAACACTGAAGCTTTCTTT.

This chain connects TRBV7-2 to TRBJ2-7; D gene uncertain. Trimming cost V 10 bases and J 2 bases, with 21 bases left between them. The CDR3 is 15 amino acids. Germline V gives CDR1 SGHTA, CDR2 FQGNSA. The CDR3 region has the DNA TGTGCCACCCAACCCCCCGGGTCAACCACCTACGAGCAGTACTTC. Protein: CATQPPGSTTYEQYF.

This clone came up once. The chain combines TRBV28 with TRBJ2-3; D may be TRBD2 (7 bases). The length of the CDR3 is 16 residues. The V gene's germline CDR1 is MDHEN and CDR2 SYDVKM. Between the trimmed V and J ends, which lost 6 bases and 9 bases, there was a span of 25 bases. Written as DNA, the CDR3 is TGTGCCAGCAGCTCCGGGGTCCGGCGGGGGCGCCGGACGCAGTATTTT. Translating it yields CASSSGVRRGRRTQYF.

The J gene is TRBJ2-3, the V gene TRBV28; 10 positions agree with TRBD2. The J segment lost 4 bases and the V segment lost 9 bases, leaving 10 bases of the junction unmatched. CDR1 and CDR2 (germline): MDHEN, SYDVKM. The CDR3 loop spans 15 amino acids. CDR3 in amino acids: CASSQAGTSADTQYF. CDR3 in DNA: TGTGCCAGTTCCCAGGCCGGGACTAGCGCAGATACGCAGTATTTT.

The chain couples TRBV7-2 to TRBJ1-1; TRBD1 agrees at 9 bases. The CDR3 loop spans 14 amino acids. Germline V gene lookup returns CDR1 SGHTA and CDR2 FQGNSA. V lost 6 bases and J lost 3; bases outside the gene matches: 5. This chain's CDR3 is CASRRQGGDTEAFF. The CDR3 region has the DNA TGTGCCAGCAGGCGACAGGGGGGAGACACTGAAGCTTTCTTT.